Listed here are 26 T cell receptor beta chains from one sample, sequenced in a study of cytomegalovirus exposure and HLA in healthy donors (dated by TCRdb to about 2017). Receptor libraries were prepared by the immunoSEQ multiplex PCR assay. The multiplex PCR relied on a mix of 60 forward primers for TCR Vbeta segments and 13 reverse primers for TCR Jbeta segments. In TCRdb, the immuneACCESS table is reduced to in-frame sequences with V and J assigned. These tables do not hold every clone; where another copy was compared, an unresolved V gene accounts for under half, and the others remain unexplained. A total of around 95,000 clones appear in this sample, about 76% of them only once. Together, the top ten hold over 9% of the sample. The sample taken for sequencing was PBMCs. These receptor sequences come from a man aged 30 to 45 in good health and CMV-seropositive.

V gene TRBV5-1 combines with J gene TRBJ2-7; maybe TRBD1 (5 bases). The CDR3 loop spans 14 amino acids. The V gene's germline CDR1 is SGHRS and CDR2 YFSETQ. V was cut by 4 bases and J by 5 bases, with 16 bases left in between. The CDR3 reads CASSPRQGTHEQYF. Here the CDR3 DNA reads TGCGCCAGCAGCCCGCGCCAGGGAACTCACGAGCAGTACTTC.

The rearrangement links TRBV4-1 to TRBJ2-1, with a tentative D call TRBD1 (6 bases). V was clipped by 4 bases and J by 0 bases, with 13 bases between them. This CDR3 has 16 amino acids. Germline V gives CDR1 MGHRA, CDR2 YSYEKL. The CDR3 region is CASSRTGLLSYNEQFF. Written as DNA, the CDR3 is TGCGCCAGCAGCCGTACAGGGCTGCTCTCCTACAATGAGCAGTTCTTC.

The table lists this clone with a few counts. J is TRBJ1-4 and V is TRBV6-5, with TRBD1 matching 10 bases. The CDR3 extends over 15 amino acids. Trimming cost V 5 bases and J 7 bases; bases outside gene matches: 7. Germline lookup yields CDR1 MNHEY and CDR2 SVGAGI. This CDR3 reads CASSPQTGGSEKLFF. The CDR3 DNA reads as TGTGCCAGCAGTCCCCAGACAGGGGGCAGTGAAAAACTGTTTTTT.

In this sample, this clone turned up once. This CDR3 is CASSTQGNQPQHF. As DNA, the CDR3 is TGTGCCAGCAGTACTCAGGGAAATCAGCCCCAGCATTTT. The chain links TRBV6-1 to TRBJ1-5, with D maybe TRBD1 (5 bases). V dropped 5 bases and J dropped 4 bases, with 9 bases sitting between them. CDR3 size: 13 residues. CDR1 is MNHNS and CDR2 is SASEGT in the germline V gene.

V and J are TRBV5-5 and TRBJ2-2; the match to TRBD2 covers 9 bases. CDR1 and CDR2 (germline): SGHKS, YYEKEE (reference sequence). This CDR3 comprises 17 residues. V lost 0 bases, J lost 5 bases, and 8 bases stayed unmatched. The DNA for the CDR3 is TGTGCCAGCAGCTTGGTTCTAGCGGGGATAAAAACCGGGGAGCTGTTTTTT. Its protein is CASSLVLAGIKTGELFF.

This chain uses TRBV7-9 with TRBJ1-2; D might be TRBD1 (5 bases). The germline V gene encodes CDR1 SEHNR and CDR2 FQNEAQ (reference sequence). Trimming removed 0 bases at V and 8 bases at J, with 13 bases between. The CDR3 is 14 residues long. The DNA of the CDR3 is TGTGCCAGCAGCTTAGCGACGGGACTGGGAGGCTACACCTTC. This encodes CASSLATGLGGYTF.

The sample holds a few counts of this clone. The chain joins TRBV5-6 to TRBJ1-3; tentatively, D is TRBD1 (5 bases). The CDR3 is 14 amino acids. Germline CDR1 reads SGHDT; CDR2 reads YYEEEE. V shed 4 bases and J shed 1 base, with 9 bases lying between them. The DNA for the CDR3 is TGTGCCAGCAGCCGTCAGGGATCTGGAAACACCATATATTTT. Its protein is CASSRQGSGNTIYF.

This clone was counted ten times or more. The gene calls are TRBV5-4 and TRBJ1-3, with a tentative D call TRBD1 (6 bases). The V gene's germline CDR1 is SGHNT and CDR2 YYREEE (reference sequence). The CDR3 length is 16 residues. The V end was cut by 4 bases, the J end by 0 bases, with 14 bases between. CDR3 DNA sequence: TGTGCCAGCAGCCTCGGACAGCTCAGCTCTGGAAACACCATATATTTT. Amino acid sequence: CASSLGQLSSGNTIYF.

CDR3 loop: CASSGGRLNTEAFF. CDR3 DNA sequence: TGTGCCAGCAGTGGAGGGCGGTTGAACACTGAAGCTTTCTTT. This sequence joins TRBV6-6 and TRBJ1-1; no reliable D call. The V gene's germline CDR1 is MNHNY and CDR2 SVGAGI (reference sequence). Deletions cut 5 bases from V and 0 bases from J, with 10 bases between. This CDR3 is built from 14 residues.

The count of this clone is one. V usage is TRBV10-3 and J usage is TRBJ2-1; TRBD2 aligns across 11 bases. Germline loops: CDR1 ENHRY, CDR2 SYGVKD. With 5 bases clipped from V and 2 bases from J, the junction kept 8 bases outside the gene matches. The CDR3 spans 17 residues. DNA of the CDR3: TGTGCCATCAGTATTCGTCTAGCGGGGGGTCCCTACAATGAGCAGTTCTTC. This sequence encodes CAISIRLAGGPYNEQFF.

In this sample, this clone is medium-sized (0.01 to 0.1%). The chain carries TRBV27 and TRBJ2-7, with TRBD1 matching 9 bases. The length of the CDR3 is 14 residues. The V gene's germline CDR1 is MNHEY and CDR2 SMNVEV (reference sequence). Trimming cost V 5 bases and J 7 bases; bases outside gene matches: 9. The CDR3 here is CASSLQPGQGEQYF. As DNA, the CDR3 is TGTGCCAGCAGTCTCCAACCCGGACAGGGGGAGCAGTACTTC.

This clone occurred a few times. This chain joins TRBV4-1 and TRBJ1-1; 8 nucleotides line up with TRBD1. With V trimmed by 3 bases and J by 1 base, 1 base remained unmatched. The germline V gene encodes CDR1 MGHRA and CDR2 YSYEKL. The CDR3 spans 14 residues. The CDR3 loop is CASSHDRGNTEAFF. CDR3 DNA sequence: TGCGCCAGCAGCCACGACAGGGGGAACACTGAAGCTTTCTTT.

For the CDR3, the DNA is TGTGCCGCGGGAGGCGGGGCCAACGTCCTGACTTTC. Protein: CAAGGGANVLTF. This sequence joins TRBV15 and TRBJ2-6; 8 bases map to TRBD2. CDR3 length: 12 residues. Trimming took 11 bases from V and 4 from J; bases not matched to a gene: 1. In germline, CDR1 is LNHNV, CDR2 YYDKDF (reference sequence).

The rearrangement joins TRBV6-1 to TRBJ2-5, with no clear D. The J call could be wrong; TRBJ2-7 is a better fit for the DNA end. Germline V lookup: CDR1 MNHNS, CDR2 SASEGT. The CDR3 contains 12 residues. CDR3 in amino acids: CASRRGSYEQYF. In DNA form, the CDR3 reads TGTGCCAGCAGGAGAGGCTCCTACGAGCAGTACTTC.

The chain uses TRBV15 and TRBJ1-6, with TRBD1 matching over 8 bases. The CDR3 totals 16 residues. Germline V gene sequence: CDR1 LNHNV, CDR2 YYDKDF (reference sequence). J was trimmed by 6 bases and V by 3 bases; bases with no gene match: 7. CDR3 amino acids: CATSSTGGRGNSPLHF. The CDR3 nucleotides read TGTGCCACCAGCAGCACAGGGGGGAGAGGTAATTCACCCCTCCACTTT.

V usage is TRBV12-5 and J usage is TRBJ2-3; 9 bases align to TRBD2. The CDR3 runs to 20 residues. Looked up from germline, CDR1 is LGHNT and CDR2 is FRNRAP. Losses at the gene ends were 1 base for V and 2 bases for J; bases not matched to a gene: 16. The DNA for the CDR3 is TGTGCTAGTGGTTTGGCCTCAGAGGCGGGGGGGAGCGGGATCACAGATACGCAGTATTTT. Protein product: CASGLASEAGGSGITDTQYF.

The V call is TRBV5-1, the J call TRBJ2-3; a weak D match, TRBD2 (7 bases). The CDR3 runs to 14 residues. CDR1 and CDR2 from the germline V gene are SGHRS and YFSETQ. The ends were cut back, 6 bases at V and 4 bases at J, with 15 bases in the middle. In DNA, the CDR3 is TGCGCCAGCAAGGTGGGGGGGCCAGCAGATACGCAGTATTTT. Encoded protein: CASKVGGPADTQYF.

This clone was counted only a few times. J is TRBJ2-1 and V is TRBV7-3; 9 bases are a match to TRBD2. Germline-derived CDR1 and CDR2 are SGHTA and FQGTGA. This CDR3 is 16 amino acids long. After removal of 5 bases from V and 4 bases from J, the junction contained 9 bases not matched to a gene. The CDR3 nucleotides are TGTGCCAGCAGCATCTCTCTAGCGGGGCGTTACAATGAGCAGTTCTTC. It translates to CASSISLAGRYNEQFF. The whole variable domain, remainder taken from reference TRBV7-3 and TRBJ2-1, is GAGVSQTPSNKVTEKGKYVELRCDPISGHTALYWYRQSLGQGPEFLIYFQGTGAADDSGLPNDRFFAVRPEGSVSTLKIQRTERGDSAVYLCASSISLAGRYNEQFFGPGTRLTVL.

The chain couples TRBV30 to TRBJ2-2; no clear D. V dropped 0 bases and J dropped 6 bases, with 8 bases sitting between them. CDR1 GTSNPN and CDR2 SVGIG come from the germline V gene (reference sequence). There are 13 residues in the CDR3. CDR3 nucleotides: TGTGCCTGGAGTGTACTTGCCCCCGGGGAGCTGTTTTTT. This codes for CAWSVLAPGELFF.

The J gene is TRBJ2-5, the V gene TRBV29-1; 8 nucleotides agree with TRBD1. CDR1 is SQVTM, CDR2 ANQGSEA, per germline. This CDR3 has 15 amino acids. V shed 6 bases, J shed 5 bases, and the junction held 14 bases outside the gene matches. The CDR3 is CSVGRGLSFSETQYF. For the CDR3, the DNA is TGCAGCGTGGGCAGGGGGCTTTCTTTTTCGGAGACCCAGTACTTC. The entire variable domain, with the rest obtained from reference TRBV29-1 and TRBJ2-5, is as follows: SAVISQKPSRDICQRGTSLTIQCQVDSQVTMMFWYRQQPGQSLTLIATANQGSEATYESGFVIDKFPISRPNLTFSTLTVSNMSPEDSSIYLCSVGRGLSFSETQYFGPGTRLLVL.

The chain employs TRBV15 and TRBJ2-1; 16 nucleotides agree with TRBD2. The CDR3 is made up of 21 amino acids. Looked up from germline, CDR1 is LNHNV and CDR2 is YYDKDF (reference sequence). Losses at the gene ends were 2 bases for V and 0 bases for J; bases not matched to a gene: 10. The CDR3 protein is CATSRLVGTSGGGSSYNEQFF. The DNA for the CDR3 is TGTGCCACCAGCAGACTCGTCGGGACTAGCGGGGGGGGAAGCTCCTACAATGAGCAGTTCTTC.

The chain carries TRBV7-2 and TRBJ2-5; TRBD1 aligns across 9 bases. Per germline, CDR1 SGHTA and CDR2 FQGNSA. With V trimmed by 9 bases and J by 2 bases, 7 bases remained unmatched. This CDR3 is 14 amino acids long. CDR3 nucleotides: TGTGCCAGTAAGCTCGGGACAGGGCAAGAGACCCAGTACTTC. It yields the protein CASKLGTGQETQYF.

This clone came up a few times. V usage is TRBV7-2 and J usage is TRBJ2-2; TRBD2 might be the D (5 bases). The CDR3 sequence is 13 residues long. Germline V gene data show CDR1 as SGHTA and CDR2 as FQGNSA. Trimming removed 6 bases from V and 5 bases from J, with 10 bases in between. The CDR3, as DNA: TGTGCCAGCAGTTTTACTAGGACCGGGGAGCTGTTTTTT. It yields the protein CASSFTRTGELFF.

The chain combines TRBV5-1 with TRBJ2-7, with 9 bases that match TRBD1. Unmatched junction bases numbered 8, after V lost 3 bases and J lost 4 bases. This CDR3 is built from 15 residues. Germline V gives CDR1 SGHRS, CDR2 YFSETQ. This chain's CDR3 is CASSSPGQGIYEQYF. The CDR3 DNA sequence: TGCGCCAGCAGCTCGCCGGGACAGGGAATTTACGAGCAGTACTTC.

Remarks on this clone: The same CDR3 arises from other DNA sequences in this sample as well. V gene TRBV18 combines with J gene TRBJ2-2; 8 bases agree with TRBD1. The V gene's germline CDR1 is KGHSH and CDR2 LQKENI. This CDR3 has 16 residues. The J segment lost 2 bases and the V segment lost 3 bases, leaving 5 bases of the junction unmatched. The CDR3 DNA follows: TGTGCCAGCTCACCGCCAACAGGGGGAAACACCGGGGAGCTGTTTTTT. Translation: CASSPPTGGNTGELFF.

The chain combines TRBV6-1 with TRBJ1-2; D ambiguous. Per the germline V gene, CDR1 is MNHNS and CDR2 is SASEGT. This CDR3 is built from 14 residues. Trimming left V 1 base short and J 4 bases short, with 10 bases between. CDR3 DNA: TGTGCCAGCAGTGAAGGAGTGGTTCCCTATGGCTACACCTTC. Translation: CASSEGVVPYGYTF.